A selection of T cell receptor beta chains follows, all from one sample in a study of cytomegalovirus exposure and HLA in healthy donors. Here immunoSEQ multiplex PCR was the method, and the copy in TCRdb shows in-frame clones only, minus some. Seen here are 140,000 or so clones, about 88% observed once, and the top ten hold about 10%. The sequenced material came from PBMCs. The receptor source for this set is a woman aged 18 to 35 in good health and CMV-seropositive. CDR3s include the opening cysteine and the closing phenylalanine or tryptophan. A D gene is named only where the DNA matches it firmly. A row's size may be missing; if present it is once, few, many or a size class.

j_call clone_size v_call d_call cdr3_aa cdr3_nt
TRBJ2-7 . TRBV4-3 TRBD1 CASSQGTGHYEQYF TGCGCCAGCAGCCAAGGGACAGGCCACTACGAGCAGTACTTC
TRBJ1-2 . TRBV14 . CASSQRGGNYYGYTF TGTGCCAGCAGCCAACGGGGGGGGAACTACTATGGCTACACCTTC
TRBJ1-2 . TRBV6-5 . CASSYSNQVGYTF TGTGCCAGCAGTTACTCGAACCAGGTTGGCTACACCTTC
TRBJ1-5 . TRBV7-9 . CASSLAGGNQPQHF TGTGCCAGCAGCTTAGCAGGCGGGAATCAGCCCCAGCATTTT
TRBJ2-3 . TRBV5-1 TRBD1 CASKDRVRSDTQYF TGCGCCAGCAAGGACAGGGTGCGGTCAGATACGCAGTATTTT
TRBJ1-2 . TRBV15 . CATSRRGTRGYTF TGTGCCACCAGCAGAAGGGGGACACGAGGCTACACCTTC
TRBJ2-2 . TRBV2 . CASSDDLNTGELFF TGTGCCAGCAGTGATGACTTGAACACCGGGGAGCTGTTTTTT
TRBJ2-5 . TRBV7-7 . CASSPGTTGGETQYF TGTGCTAGCAGCCCCGGGACCACCGGGGGAGAGACCCAGTACTTC
TRBJ1-2 . TRBV2 . CASSEGTQGSIAFNYGYTF TGTGCCAGCAGTGAAGGGACCCAGGGATCAATCGCCTTCAACTATGGCTACACCTTC
TRBJ2-5 . TRBV5-1 TRBD1 CASSPDRAEETQYF TGCGCCAGCAGCCCCGACAGGGCTGAAGAGACCCAGTACTTC
TRBJ2-1 . TRBV6-5 TRBD1 CASFGTVRNEQFF TGTGCCAGCTTTGGGACAGTTCGAAATGAGCAGTTCTTC
TRBJ1-1 . TRBV11-3 TRBD1 CASSSTGQPGAFF TGTGCCAGCAGCTCGACAGGGCAGCCCGGGGCTTTCTTT
TRBJ2-1 . TRBV7-2 TRBD2 CASSYGTSGGANEQFF TGTGCCAGCAGCTACGGGACTAGCGGGGGTGCTAATGAGCAGTTCTTC
TRBJ1-1 . TRBV11-2 TRBD1 CASSLDPRGLAFF TGTGCCAGCAGCTTAGACCCCAGGGGGCTGGCTTTCTTT
TRBJ1-4 . TRBV5-1 TRBD1 CASSRDRGEKLFF TGCGCCAGCAGTAGGGACAGGGGTGAAAAACTGTTTTTT
TRBJ2-3 . TRBV9 . CASSVQGLGGADTQYF TGTGCCAGCAGCGTCCAGGGCCTAGGGGGGGCAGATACGCAGTATTTT
TRBJ1-1 . TRBV7-9 TRBD1 CASSWREGQGEAFF TGTGCCAGCAGCTGGCGTGAGGGACAGGGTGAAGCTTTCTTT
TRBJ1-2 . TRBV6-1 . CASSSSRGSYGYTF TGTGCCAGCAGTTCTTCCAGGGGTTCCTATGGCTACACCTTC
TRBJ2-4 . TRBV5-7 TRBD1 CASSLAGGQGSLDKNIQYF TGTGCCAGCAGCTTGGCGGGGGGACAGGGAAGTCTCGACAAAAACATTCAGTACTTC
TRBJ1-2 . TRBV6-6 TRBD1 CASREGANYGYTF TGTGCCAGCCGCGAGGGGGCAAACTATGGCTACACCTTC
TRBJ2-7 . TRBV5-4 . CASSLSGLSYEQYF TGTGCCAGCAGCCTGTCCGGACTTTCCTACGAGCAGTACTTC
TRBJ2-2 . TRBV7-6 TRBD2 CASSPDWGLTTGELFF TGTGCCAGCAGCCCTGATTGGGGACTAACAACCGGGGAGCTGTTTTTT
TRBJ2-1 . TRBV2 . CASNNYLYNEQFF TGTGCCAGCAACAACTATTTATACAATGAGCAGTTCTTC
TRBJ1-2 once TRBV5-1 . CASSFQGSDGYTF TGCGCCAGCAGCTTCCAGGGATCGGATGGCTACACCTTC
TRBJ2-7 . TRBV10-1 . CASNCPPRPGSGSYEQYF TGCGCCAGCAACTGCCCCCCTCGCCCTGGTTCGGGCTCCTACGAGCAGTACTTC
TRBJ2-1 . TRBV7-2 . CASSLGGGSLGEQFF TGTGCCAGCAGCTTAGGAGGCGGGTCCCTAGGTGAGCAGTTCTTC
TRBJ1-1 . TRBV5-8 . CASSFGERLRTEAFF TGTGCCAGCAGCTTTGGAGAACGATTGAGGACTGAAGCTTTCTTT
TRBJ1-3 . TRBV29-1 TRBD1 CSVDRGGNTIYF TGCAGCGTTGACAGGGGGGGAAACACCATATATTTT
TRBJ1-3 . TRBV19 . CASSMDSSGNTIYF TGTGCCAGTAGTATGGACAGCTCTGGAAACACCATATATTTT
TRBJ1-1 . TRBV28 TRBD1 CASSPEGQGGGTEAFF TGTGCCAGCAGTCCTGAAGGACAGGGCGGGGGAACTGAAGCTTTCTTT
TRBJ2-7 . TRBV19 . CASSIGGRMYEQYF TGTGCCAGTAGTATAGGGGGCAGAATGTACGAGCAGTACTTC
TRBJ1-6 few TRBV11-2 . CASSSPLTYPNSPLHF TGTGCCAGCAGCTCCCCACTCACTTACCCTAATTCACCCCTCCACTTT
TRBJ1-2 . TRBV6-5 TRBD1 CASSGQGKGYGYTF TGTGCCAGCAGTGGACAGGGGAAAGGCTATGGCTACACCTTC
TRBJ2-5 . TRBV4-1 TRBD1 CASSQPRTGMKTQYF TGCGCCAGCAGCCAACCCCGGACAGGGATGAAGACCCAGTACTTC
TRBJ1-1 once TRBV7-2 TRBD1 CASSLVQGASEAFF TGTGCCAGCAGCTTAGTGCAGGGGGCATCTGAAGCTTTCTTT
TRBJ1-2 . TRBV18 . CASSPPGNHGYTF TGTGCCAGCTCACCCCCGGGGAACCATGGCTACACCTTC
TRBJ2-3 . TRBV9 . CASSALPQGPQYF TGTGCCAGCAGCGCGCTACCTCAGGGTCCGCAGTATTTT
TRBJ1-3 . TRBV27 TRBD1 CASSFYNPLRGQLLRGNTIYF TGTGCCAGCAGTTTTTATAACCCCCTCCGGGGACAGCTACTCCGTGGAAACACCATATATTTT
TRBJ2-7 . TRBV19 . CASSMGSLAGEQYF TGTGCCAGTAGTATGGGTAGTTTAGCCGGCGAGCAGTACTTC
TRBJ1-1 . TRBV9 . CASSVGETANTEAFF TGTGCCAGCAGCGTAGGAGAGACAGCGAACACTGAAGCTTTCTTT
TRBJ1-2 . TRBV19 . CASSIAYGYTF TGTGCCAGTAGTATAGCATATGGCTACACCTTC
TRBJ2-7 . TRBV7-8 TRBD1 CASSPRQGPAYEQYF TGTGCCAGCAGCCCCCGACAGGGGCCAGCCTACGAGCAGTACTTC
TRBJ2-1 . TRBV7-2 . CASSSLGRTVGPINEQFF TGTGCCAGCAGCTCATTAGGGCGCACAGTGGGGCCGATAAATGAGCAGTTCTTC
TRBJ2-1 once TRBV5-6 . CASSLGGPYNEQFF TGTGCCAGCAGCTTAGGCGGGCCGTACAATGAGCAGTTCTTC
TRBJ2-5 . TRBV19 TRBD2 CASKERGAQETQYF TGTGCCAGTAAGGAGCGGGGGGCCCAAGAGACCCAGTACTTC
TRBJ2-7 . TRBV9 TRBD2 CASSPAGGLSSYEQYF TGTGCCAGCAGCCCGGCGGGGGGACTGAGCTCCTACGAGCAGTACTTC
TRBJ1-2 . TRBV18 . CASSPPDGAYGYTF TGTGCCAGCTCACCACCGGATGGGGCGTATGGCTACACCTTC